This T cell receptor beta chain emerged from a study of blood T cell repertoires in COVID-19. At the level of the study: The study drew acute and convalescent COVID-19 samples from the United States, Italy and Spain.

The CDR3 spans 16 residues. CDR1 and CDR2 from the germline V gene are GTSNPN and SVGIG (reference sequence). V lost 5 bases and J 6 bases, leaving 20 bases between the germline ends. Two negative PCRs, clearance, or symptom resolution were required of recovered Cohort 3 donors. Authors' processing steps: Reference gene primers were amplified, and this amplification served to estimate nucleated cell counts. Clones were read by immunoSEQ multiplex PCR, and TCRdb kept only the in-frame ones, dropping some. D and trimming were read from the DNA, whereas the V and J calls and clone size are those reported in that table. The sample comprises more than 300,000 clones, around four fifths of which are singletons, and 5% to 6% rests with the top ten.

The gene calls are TRBV30 and TRBJ1-6, with D unresolved. Source material: PBMCs or T cells enriched from blood (not recorded which). The sequence derives from a woman between 50 and 59 years old who had recovered from COVID-19. CDR3: CAWDSGIQAGNSPLHF. The DNA of the CDR3 is TGTGCCTGGGATTCCGGGATCCAGGCCGGTAATTCACCCCTCCACTTT.